This TCR beta chain originates from a study of blood T cell repertoires in COVID-19 (dated by TCRdb to the early 2020s). Regarding the complete study: Samples from collaborators originated in the United States, Italy and Spain and spanned both the acute and convalescent phases of COVID-19. The prospective study material was composed of cDNA or gDNA derived from T cells, B-cell-depleted T cells, or PBMCs. Deeply sampled blood TCRbeta repertoires from subjects exposed to, actively infected with, or recovered from COVID-19 were included in the dataset. The repertoires were made available in a free public database intended to serve as a resource for research on the immune response to SARS-CoV-2. Samples came from the ongoing ImmuneRACE study (first 160 participants) plus 1,254 subjects from 6 global collaborators. The sample metadata nearly always contained a de-identified subject ID, COVID-19 status, age in years and sex. HLA class I and class II types, where available, came from metadata supplied by the sample provider rather than from assay-based typing.

For this clone: There is no known antigen for this receptor. Base qualities are not recorded, but no much larger clone differs from it by a single base.

V gives up 7 bases and J gives up 5 bases, and the segment between their germline ends measures 24 bases. The cysteine opens and the phenylalanine closes a CDR3 of 16 amino acids. CDR3 DNA is the only sequence kept; it has 48 bases, read in frame from the first base. From the germline V gene, CDR1 is MDHEN and CDR2 is SYDVKM. The investigation overall reported the following: How much clinical and demographic metadata was included differed by source and by participant, and the metadata was provided uncurated.

TCRbeta CDR3 regions were amplified from genomic DNA by means of the immunoSEQ Assay, a bias-controlled multiplex PCR. The paper's data handling went like this. The number of nucleated cells in each sample was estimated from the amplification of reference gene primers within the assay. To quantify the absolute abundance of each unique TCRbeta CDR3 rearrangement, sequence reads were collapsed and filtered. Productive Simpson clonality was computed per sample as the square root of Simpson's diversity index over productive rearrangements. The table comes from immuneACCESS by way of TCRdb, which keeps in-frame sequences with V and J called. Part of the clones is missing from these tables; in studies checked, under half for an unresolved V gene and the rest for unknown reasons. V, J and clone size were drawn from that table, and D and trimming were deduced from the DNA. The sample records 300,000 to 450,000 clones, roughly 85% of which are singletons. The ten largest clones add up to 3% to 4.5% of the sample.

Each collaborating institution followed its own protocols to collect whole blood in K2EDTA tubes. For TCRbeta analysis, collaborators shipped samples in one of three forms: frozen whole blood, isolated PBMCs, or DNA extracted from either of those sample types. The sequencing sample was made of peripheral blood. This TCR was sampled from a woman younger than 30 with acute or convalescent COVID-19. This chain is built from TRBV28 and TRBJ2-7; D gene: possibly TRBD2, on 6 matching bases. The CDR3 reads CASTEPGLLPGDEQYF. The DNA is as follows: TGTGCCAGCACCGAACCGGGACTCCTCCCAGGTGACGAGCAGTACTTC. Where the CDR3 stops, the reference TRBV28 and TRBJ2-7 genes take over; the full variable domain is DVKVTQSSRYLVKRTGEKVFLECVQDMDHENMFWYRQDPGLGLRLIYFSYDVKMKEKGDIPEGYSVSREKKERFSLILESASTNQTSMYLCASTEPGLLPGDEQYFGPGTRLTVT.